Included here is one TCR beta chain sequence, with context. These data originate in a study of blood T cell repertoires in COVID-19. Turning to the study itself: Both acute and convalescent COVID-19 samples were obtained from the United States, Italy and Spain. PBMCs, B-cell-depleted T cells, or T cells provided the cDNA or gDNA that made up the material.

Under the authors' procedure: Estimated nucleated cell counts came from reference gene primer amplification. Data came from immunoSEQ multiplex PCR; TCRdb stores just in-frame clones and leaves some out. V and J calls plus clone size are reproduced from that table; the DNA served to infer D and trimming. The data show about 64,000 clones, about nine tenths seen once. The CDR3 runs 16 residues. The germline V and J ends were trimmed by 0 bases and 10 bases, with 20 bases remaining between them. CDR1 and CDR2 from the germline V gene are SGDLS and YYNGEE. This clonotype originated in a human donor in a cohort sampled during active COVID-19. This chain joins TRBV9 and TRBJ2-1; D perhaps matches TRBD2 (6 bases). Specimen: peripheral blood. The CDR3: CASSVEASDHYREQFF. As DNA, the CDR3 is TGTGCCAGCAGCGTAGAGGCTAGCGATCACTACAGGGAGCAGTTCTTC.